The 6 T cell receptor beta chains presented below share a single source sample, sequenced in a study of response to subunit inactivated influenza vaccine (dated by TCRdb to 2016 to 2018). The receptor library was made with RT-PCR. The sample was run on an Illumina HiSeq 2500. TCRdb passed the public sequencing reads through fastp at Q25 and MiXCR, retaining productive beta sequences. Rows merge per CDR3 protein into single entries with the most common DNA and genes. In all, the sample holds roughly 550,000 distinct CDR3 sequences, and roughly 25% of those were seen once. Together, the top ten hold 2.5% to 3% of the sample. Another study also made use of these data, one on T cells expressing NK-cell markers. In that second paper, the authors write: 5'RACE template switching, by which a universal primer site and unique molecular identifiers were added, was used to make TCR beta cDNA libraries.

This material consisted of CD4+ T cells sorted from PBMCs, taken roughly 12 days after vaccination. The source is a man aged 50 to 60 who received an inactivated influenza vaccine. Donor details come from another sample of the same person, matched by shared clones.

J is TRBJ2-7 and V is TRBV5-6; 9 bases fit TRBD1. Germline V gene lookup returns CDR1 SGHDT and CDR2 YYEEEE. This CDR3 has 14 residues. V was pared by 4 bases and J by 4 bases, with 6 bases of the junction left unmatched. This CDR3 is CASSEQGARYEQYF. Here the CDR3 DNA reads TGTGCCAGCAGCGAACAGGGGGCGCGGTACGAGCAGTACTTC.

There are a few counts of this clonotype. The rearrangement links TRBV7-2 to TRBJ2-7; the match to TRBD2 covers 13 bases. Germline CDR1 reads SGHTA; CDR2 reads FQGNSA. The V gene end was trimmed by 4 bases and the J gene end by 6 bases; junction bases not matched to a gene: 9. This CDR3 is built from 16 residues. The CDR3 region is CASSSQGLAGPREQYF. The CDR3 nucleotides read TGTGCCAGCAGCTCCCAGGGACTAGCGGGACCTCGCGAGCAGTACTTC.

The CDR3 sequence: CASSLRTHVETQYF. The CDR3 DNA sequence: TGTGCCAGCAGCTTGCGAACCCATGTGGAGACCCAGTACTTC. The chain combines TRBV5-6 with TRBJ2-5; unclear D gene. Germline CDR1 is SGHDT and CDR2 is YYEEEE. The ends were cut back, 1 base at V and 5 bases at J, with 12 bases in the middle. The CDR3 loop spans 14 amino acids.

This clonotype was detected only a few times. The chain is built from TRBV7-2 and TRBJ2-1, with TRBD2 identical over 9 bases. V was pared by 6 bases and J by 5 bases, with 11 bases of the junction left unmatched. Per the germline V gene, CDR1 is SGHTA and CDR2 is FQGNSA. CDR3 size: 16 residues. The CDR3 coding sequence is TGTGCCAGCAGGTCAATCGGACTAGCGCTTAACAATGAGCAGTTCTTC. Protein product: CASRSIGLALNNEQFF.

This clonotype has only a few counts. The chain combines TRBV28 with TRBJ2-2, with D maybe TRBD1 (6 bases). CDR1 and CDR2 (germline): MDHEN, SYDVKM. The CDR3 is 14 residues long. Trimming pared 3 bases from V and 6 bases from J, leaving 11 bases between. CDR3 in amino acids: CASSFQGPSGELFF. The CDR3, as DNA: TGTGCCAGCAGTTTCCAGGGGCCCTCCGGGGAGCTGTTTTTT.

V is TRBV9 and J is TRBJ2-3; D perhaps matches TRBD1 (5 bases). CDR1 and CDR2 from the germline V gene are SGDLS and YYNGEE. With 0 bases removed from V and 0 bases from J, the gap between germline ends came to 8 bases. CDR3 length: 15 amino acids. The CDR3 DNA reads TGTGCCAGCAGCGTAGACCCAGGGAGCACAGATACGCAGTATTTT. Translated: CASSVDPGSTDTQYF.